These T cell receptor beta chains were read from a single sample in a study of blood T cells in healthy people across ages. TCRdb independently ran MiXCR on the 5' RACE reads; one entry per CDR3 protein. This sample has 850,000 to 1,100,000 distinct CDR3 sequences, with around two fifths found just once. Sequenced material: blood. The receptors derive from a man aged 18 to 30 in good health. Each CDR3 is given with its conserved first and last residue. The order of the fields is clone size, V gene, D gene, J gene, CDR3 DNA, CDR3 protein. The D gene is left open where the match is weak. Clone size, where shown, is once, few, many, or a class for clones that have expanded.

size: .
V: TRBV12-3/TRBV12-4
D: .
J: TRBJ1-1
DNA: TGTGCCAGCAGTATGGACAGATTTCGCTGTGAAGCTTTCTTT
CDR3: CASSMDRFRCEAFF

size: once
V: TRBV9
D: TRBD2
J: TRBJ2-2
DNA: TGTGCCAGCAGCGTAGCAATAGCGGGGGGGCGCACCGGGGAGCTGTTTTTT
CDR3: CASSVAIAGGRTGELFF

size: .
V: TRBV14
D: TRBD2
J: TRBJ2-1
DNA: TGTGCCAGCAGCCAAGGACTAGCGGGGAGGGGTCATTACAATGAGCAGTTCTTC
CDR3: CASSQGLAGRGHYNEQFF

size: .
V: TRBV4-3
D: .
J: TRBJ1-1
DNA: TGCGCCAGCAGCCAATCCCACAGAGCGCTCGACACTGAAGCTTTCTTT
CDR3: CASSQSHRALDTEAFF

size: few
V: TRBV11-2
D: TRBD2
J: TRBJ2-5
DNA: TGTGCCAGCAATGGGGAGGGAACCCGAGAGACCCAGTACTTC
CDR3: CASNGEGTRETQYF

size: .
V: TRBV7-2
D: .
J: TRBJ2-7
DNA: TGTGCCAGCAGCCGGCCTACAGACTACGAGCAGTACTTC
CDR3: CASSRPTDYEQYF

size: many
V: TRBV7-2
D: TRBD2
J: TRBJ2-1
DNA: TGTGCCAGCAGCGTACTAGCGGTCTCCTACAATGAGCAGTTCTTC
CDR3: CASSVLAVSYNEQFF

size: many
V: TRBV4-1
D: .
J: TRBJ1-4
DNA: TGCGCCGGGGCCGAGACGGAAATTAATGAAAAACTGTTTTTT
CDR3: CAGAETEINEKLFF

size: .
V: TRBV7-2
D: .
J: TRBJ1-1
DNA: TGTGCCGGCGCCCGGCAGACAAACACTGAAGCTTTCTTT
CDR3: CAGARQTNTEAFF

size: many
V: TRBV12-3/TRBV12-4
D: .
J: TRBJ1-1
DNA: TGTGCCAGCAGTAGGGTGAACACTGAAGCTTTCTTT
CDR3: CASSRVNTEAFF

size: .
V: TRBV27
D: .
J: TRBJ2-1
DNA: TGTGCCAGCAGTTTCAGCGGGACAGACCCATGGTTCTTC
CDR3: CASSFSGTDPWFF

size: .
V: TRBV20-1
D: .
J: TRBJ2-1
DNA: TGCAGCGGAGGGAATGAGCAGTTCTTC
CDR3: CSGGNEQFF

size: .
V: TRBV7-9
D: .
J: TRBJ1-1
DNA: TGTGCCAGCAGCCTAGTGCAGGGGAAAGCTTTCTTT
CDR3: CASSLVQGKAFF

size: .
V: TRBV10-3
D: TRBD1
J: TRBJ1-5
DNA: TGTGCCATCAGCCCGGGACAGGGGAATGGTCAGCCCCAGCATTTT
CDR3: CAISPGQGNGQPQHF

size: .
V: TRBV12-3/TRBV12-4
D: .
J: TRBJ1-6
DNA: TGTGCCAGCAGTTTAGCGCTTGACCCGAGCTCCCATAATTCACCCCTCCACTTT
CDR3: CASSLALDPSSHNSPLHF

size: .
V: TRBV29-1
D: .
J: TRBJ1-1
DNA: TGCAGCGTCGAGACAAGGGTTGAAGCTTTCTTT
CDR3: CSVETRVEAFF

size: .
V: TRBV20-1
D: .
J: TRBJ2-2
DNA: TGCAGTGCTAGAGATACTGTGGTGGGGGAGCTGTTTTTT
CDR3: CSARDTVVGELFF

size: few
V: TRBV5-5
D: .
J: TRBJ2-7
DNA: TGTGCCAGCAGCTTACTGGGGTCCTACGAGCAGTACTTC
CDR3: CASSLLGSYEQYF

size: few
V: TRBV7-8
D: .
J: TRBJ2-3
DNA: TGTGCCAGCAGCTTAGCATCATCAGATACGCAGTATTTT
CDR3: CASSLASSDTQYF

size: .
V: TRBV2
D: .
J: TRBJ1-5
DNA: TGTGCCAGCAGTGAAATCGGGATCGACAATCAGCCCCAGCATTTT
CDR3: CASSEIGIDNQPQHF

size: .
V: TRBV12-3/TRBV12-4
D: .
J: TRBJ2-1
DNA: TGTGCCAGCAGTTTGTGGCGGGGGCCTACAGATGAGCAGTTCTTC
CDR3: CASSLWRGPTDEQFF

size: .
V: TRBV5-1
D: TRBD1
J: TRBJ2-1
DNA: TGCGCCAGCAGCTGGGGACAGGTGGATGAGCAGTTCTTC
CDR3: CASSWGQVDEQFF

size: .
V: TRBV5-6
D: TRBD1
J: TRBJ1-1
DNA: TGTGCCAGCAGCCCAATTTCGGACAGGAGGAACACTGAAGCTTTCTTT
CDR3: CASSPISDRRNTEAFF

size: .
V: TRBV6-5
D: .
J: TRBJ1-1
DNA: TGTTCCAGCACCAGGAACACTGAAGCTTTCTTT
CDR3: CSSTRNTEAFF

size: .
V: TRBV2
D: TRBD2
J: TRBJ2-1
DNA: TGTGCCAGCTCTCTAGCGGGGGGGCGGGCCTACAATGAGCAGTTCTTC
CDR3: CASSLAGGRAYNEQFF

size: few
V: TRBV27
D: .
J: TRBJ1-4
DNA: TGTGCCAGCAGTGGGCAGGGCTCTGGTGAAAAACTGTTTTTT
CDR3: CASSGQGSGEKLFF

size: .
V: TRBV25-1
D: .
J: TRBJ2-3
DNA: TGTGCCAGCAGTGAGGGCATCAGCACAGATACGCAGTATTTT
CDR3: CASSEGISTDTQYF

size: few
V: TRBV12-3/TRBV12-4
D: .
J: TRBJ2-1
DNA: TGTGCCAGCACCGAACGACAGACCTCCTACAATGAGCAGTTCTTC
CDR3: CASTERQTSYNEQFF

size: few
V: TRBV7-2
D: .
J: TRBJ1-5
DNA: TGTGCCAGCAGCGTCGACGTCGGATTTAATCAGCCCCAGCATTTT
CDR3: CASSVDVGFNQPQHF

size: .
V: TRBV12-3/TRBV12-4
D: .
J: TRBJ2-1
DNA: TGTGCCAACAGTCGAAGTAGCCCGGGACACAATGAGCAGTTCTTC
CDR3: CANSRSSPGHNEQFF

size: few
V: TRBV7-2
D: .
J: TRBJ2-7
DNA: TGTGCCAGCAGCTTAGCCGGGACCGAGAGCTCCTACGAGCAGTACTTC
CDR3: CASSLAGTESSYEQYF

size: few
V: TRBV27
D: .
J: TRBJ1-2
DNA: TGTGCCAGCAGTTTGAGCAGAACCCTTAACGATGGCTACACCTTC
CDR3: CASSLSRTLNDGYTF

size: many
V: TRBV5-1
D: .
J: TRBJ1-2
DNA: TGCGCCAGCAGCTTGGATATAGGCTATGGCTACACCTTC
CDR3: CASSLDIGYGYTF

size: .
V: TRBV7-2
D: .
J: TRBJ2-7
DNA: TGTGCCATCCGATCCAGCGAAACGCCAACTTCCTACGAGCAGTACTTC
CDR3: CAIRSSETPTSYEQYF

size: few
V: TRBV12-3/TRBV12-4
D: .
J: TRBJ2-3
DNA: TGTGCCAGCATCCCAGCAGGGGGAGGGGTAGGTACGCAGTATTTT
CDR3: CASIPAGGGVGTQYF

size: .
V: TRBV7-2
D: TRBD1
J: TRBJ1-2
DNA: TGTGCCAGCAGCCAAGGAGGAGGGGGCTACTATGGCTACACCTTC
CDR3: CASSQGGGGYYGYTF

size: .
V: TRBV6-6
D: .
J: TRBJ1-4
DNA: TGTGCCAGCAGTTACGCCTCGGGGGCTGTCGGGGAAAAACTGTTTTTT
CDR3: CASSYASGAVGEKLFF

size: .
V: TRBV4-3
D: .
J: TRBJ2-3
DNA: TGCGTCAGCAGCCCGGGACGGCCACGCACAGATACGCAGTATTTT
CDR3: CVSSPGRPRTDTQYF

size: .
V: TRBV20-1
D: .
J: TRBJ1-2
DNA: TGCAGTGCTCGCGAGGCCACCGATTTCTACACCTTC
CDR3: CSAREATDFYTF

size: .
V: TRBV7-3
D: TRBD1
J: TRBJ2-3
DNA: TGTGCCAGCAGCTCGGACAGGGGTGGGGGTACAGATACGCAGTATTTT
CDR3: CASSSDRGGGTDTQYF

size: few
V: TRBV29-1
D: .
J: TRBJ1-2
DNA: TGCAGAGTACGACAGGCTAGCTATGGCTACACCTTC
CDR3: CRVRQASYGYTF

size: .
V: TRBV7-9
D: .
J: TRBJ2-3
DNA: TGTGCCAGCAGCTCGACCACTAGGAGCACAGATACGCAGTATTTT
CDR3: CASSSTTRSTDTQYF

size: .
V: TRBV7-2
D: .
J: TRBJ2-3
DNA: TGTGCCAGCAGCTCCTCCTACACAGATACGCAGTATTTT
CDR3: CASSSSYTDTQYF

size: few
V: TRBV12-5
D: TRBD2
J: TRBJ2-1
DNA: TGTGCTAGTGGTTTGGTTGTTGGCGGGGGGTCCAATGAGCAGTTCTTC
CDR3: CASGLVVGGGSNEQFF

size: .
V: TRBV5-6
D: .
J: TRBJ1-1
DNA: TGTGCCAGCAGCTATGGACAGCTCACTGAAGCTTTCTTT
CDR3: CASSYGQLTEAFF

size: few
V: TRBV4-1
D: TRBD2
J: TRBJ2-1
DNA: TGCGCCAGCAGCCAACCCGGGACTAGCGGTGGCAATGAGCAGTTCTTC
CDR3: CASSQPGTSGGNEQFF

size: once
V: TRBV28
D: .
J: TRBJ2-5
DNA: TGTGCCAGCAGTTCGGGACGGGCCGGGGGTGAGACCCAGTACTTC
CDR3: CASSSGRAGGETQYF

size: few
V: TRBV2
D: .
J: TRBJ1-3
DNA: TGTGCCAGCACCGTGGACAGTTACTCTGGAAACACCATATATTTT
CDR3: CASTVDSYSGNTIYF

size: many
V: TRBV7-2
D: .
J: TRBJ2-3
DNA: TGTGCCAGCAGCTTAGATGTGGAGGCGGGGACAACAGATACGCAGTATTTT
CDR3: CASSLDVEAGTTDTQYF

size: .
V: TRBV11-2
D: .
J: TRBJ2-3
DNA: TGTGCCAGCAGCTCTGGAATAAGAGCCCCCACAGATACGCAGTATTTT
CDR3: CASSSGIRAPTDTQYF

size: many
V: TRBV2
D: .
J: TRBJ2-5
DNA: TGTGCCAGCAGTGAATGGGCCCGGGCACAAGAGACCCAGTACTTC
CDR3: CASSEWARAQETQYF

size: .
V: TRBV7-2
D: .
J: TRBJ1-1
DNA: TGTGCCAGCAGCTCCGATGGGGGGCTATTTCCTAAAGCTTTCTTT
CDR3: CASSSDGGLFPKAFF